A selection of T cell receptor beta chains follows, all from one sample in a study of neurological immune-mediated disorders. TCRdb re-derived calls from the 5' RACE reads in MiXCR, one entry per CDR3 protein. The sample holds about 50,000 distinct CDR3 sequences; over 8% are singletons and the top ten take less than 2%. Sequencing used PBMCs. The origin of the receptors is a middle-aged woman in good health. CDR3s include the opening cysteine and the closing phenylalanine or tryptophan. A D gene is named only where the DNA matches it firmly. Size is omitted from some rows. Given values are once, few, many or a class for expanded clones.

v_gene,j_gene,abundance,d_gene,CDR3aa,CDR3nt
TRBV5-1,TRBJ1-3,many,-,CASSLAVSGNTIYF,TGCGCCAGCAGCTTGGCCGTTTCTGGAAACACCATATATTTT
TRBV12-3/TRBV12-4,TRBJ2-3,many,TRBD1,CASSLGQYTQYF,TGTGCCAGCAGTTTGGGACAGTATACGCAGTATTTT
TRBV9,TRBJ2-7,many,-,CASSVDRGEQYF,TGTGCCAGCAGCGTAGACCGGGGCGAGCAGTACTTC
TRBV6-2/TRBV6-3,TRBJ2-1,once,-,CASSYAMGREHFF,TGTGCCAGCAGTTACGCGATGGGTAGGGAGCATTTCTTC
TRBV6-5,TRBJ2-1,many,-,CASSSRHHRVGGDEQFF,TGTGCCAGCAGTTCGCGCCACCATCGTGTAGGTGGCGATGAGCAGTTCTTC
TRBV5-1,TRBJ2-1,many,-,CASSLGDGYNEQFF,TGCGCCAGCAGCTTGGGTGACGGGTACAATGAGCAGTTCTTC
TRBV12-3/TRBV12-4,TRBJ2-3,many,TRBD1,CASSRQGSPDTQYF,TGTGCCAGCAGTAGACAGGGGAGCCCAGATACGCAGTATTTT
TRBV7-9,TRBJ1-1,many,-,CASIPTAPNTEAFF,TGTGCCAGCATCCCGACAGCTCCGAACACTGAAGCTTTCTTT
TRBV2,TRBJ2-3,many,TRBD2,CASRELAGTTDTQYF,TGTGCCAGCAGAGAACTAGCGGGTACCACAGATACGCAGTATTTT
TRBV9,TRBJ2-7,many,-,CASSVGGDSYEQYF,TGTGCCAGCAGCGTAGGGGGGGACTCCTACGAGCAGTACTTC
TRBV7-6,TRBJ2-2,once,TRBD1,CASSLGGQGGTGELFF,TGTGCCAGCAGCTTAGGGGGACAGGGAGGTACCGGGGAGCTGTTTTTT
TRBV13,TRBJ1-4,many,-,CASSLGGGKLANEKLFF,TGTGCCAGCAGCTTAGGGGGGGGCAAGCTCGCCAATGAAAAACTGTTTTTT
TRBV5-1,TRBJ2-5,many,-,CASSLQDRETQYF,TGCGCCAGCAGCTTGCAAGACCGGGAGACCCAGTACTTC
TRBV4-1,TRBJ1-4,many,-,CASSQDPYNLDEKLFF,TGCGCCAGCAGCCAAGATCCTTACAATCTTGACGAAAAACTGTTTTTT
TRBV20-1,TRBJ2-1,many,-,CSTSPFDNEQFF,TGCAGTACTTCCCCTTTTGACAATGAGCAGTTCTTC
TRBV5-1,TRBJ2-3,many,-,CASSLERAAPTDTQYF,TGCGCCAGCAGCTTGGAGCGGGCGGCCCCCACAGATACGCAGTATTTT
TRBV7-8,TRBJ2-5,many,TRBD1,CASGIGTGHGGGTQYF,TGTGCCAGCGGAATAGGGACAGGTCACGGGGGAGGGACCCAGTACTTC
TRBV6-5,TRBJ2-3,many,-,CASSYGFDTQYF,TGTGCCAGCAGTTACGGGTTCGATACGCAGTATTTT
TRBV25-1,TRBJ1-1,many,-,CASRGGGVEAFF,TGTGCCAGCCGAGGAGGGGGAGTTGAAGCTTTCTTT
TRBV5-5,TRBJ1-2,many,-,CASSLGTTNYGYTF,TGTGCCAGCAGCTTGGGGACAACCAACTATGGCTACACCTTC
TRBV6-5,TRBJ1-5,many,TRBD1,CASRKQPTGSGQPQHF,TGTGCCAGCAGGAAACAACCGACAGGGTCGGGTCAGCCCCAGCATTTT
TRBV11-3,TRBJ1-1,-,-,CASSRAFF,TGTGCCAGCAGCCGAGCTTTCTTT
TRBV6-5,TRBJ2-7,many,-,CASSSHGAPGYEQYF,TGTGCCAGCAGTTCCCACGGGGCACCCGGCTACGAGCAGTACTTC